These 30 T cell receptor beta chains were all obtained from the same sample, sequenced in a study of control samples from healthy donors and cancer patients. Assay: immunoSEQ multiplex PCR; the TCRdb copy retains only in-frame clones and omits some. The sample lists more than 100,000 clones, approximately 90% occurring once. The specimen was blood. Source of these receptors: a man between 18 and 29 years old in good health.

This chain connects TRBV11-3 to TRBJ2-3; tentative D call: TRBD2 (6 bases). With 5 bases removed from V and 2 bases from J, the gap between germline ends came to 23 bases. The CDR3 is 18 residues long. Germline V lookup: CDR1 SGHNT, CDR2 YENEEA. Written as DNA, the CDR3 is TGTGCCAGCAGCCTAAATAGGTTTGGCGGGGAGAACACAGATACGCAGTATTTT. Residues: CASSLNRFGGENTDTQYF. Full variable domain (remainder filled in from reference TRBV11-3 and TRBJ2-3): EAGVVQSPRYKIIEKKQPVAFWCNPISGHNTLYWYLQNLGQGPELLIRYENEEAVDDSQLPKDRFSAERLKGVDSTLKIQPAELGDSAVYLCASSLNRFGGENTDTQYFGPGTRLTVL.

The CDR3 loop is CASSLRQLEQYV. The DNA of the CDR3 is TGTGCCAGCAGCTTACGGCAGCTCGAGCAGTACGTC. The chain combines TRBV7-2 with TRBJ2-7; D not certain. The germline CDR1 and CDR2 sequences are SGHTA and FQGNSA. The CDR3 runs to 12 residues. Deletions cut 2 bases from V and 6 bases from J, with 8 bases between.

The chain recombines TRBV6-2 or TRBV6-3 with TRBJ2-1; no firm D call. Germline CDR1 is MNHEY and CDR2 is SVGEGT. The V end was cut by 5 bases, the J end by 4 bases, with 6 bases between. CDR3 size: 12 residues. The chain's CDR3 is CASSGWYNEQFF. CDR3 DNA: TGTGCCAGCAGTGGGTGGTACAATGAGCAGTTCTTC.

The CDR3 loop is CASSITGTEPSTNGYTF. DNA for the CDR3: TGTGCCAGTAGTATAACCGGGACAGAACCAAGTACTAATGGCTACACCTTC. V gene TRBV19 combines with J gene TRBJ1-2; the match to TRBD1 covers 7 bases. The germline V gene has CDR1 LNHDA and CDR2 SQIVND (reference sequence). The V gene end was trimmed by 2 bases and the J gene end by 6 bases; junction bases not matched to a gene: 15. The CDR3 spans 17 residues.

This chain connects TRBV5-4 to TRBJ2-2; 11 bases match TRBD2. Germline CDR1 and CDR2: SGHNT and YYREEE (reference sequence). The V gene end was trimmed by 4 bases and the J gene end by 1 base; junction bases not matched to a gene: 15. The CDR3 sequence is 20 residues long. The CDR3 DNA is TGTGCCAGCAGCCACGATGGTAGCGGGAGGGCCTGGTTGAACACCGGGGAGCTGTTTTTT. This sequence encodes CASSHDGSGRAWLNTGELFF.

This rearrangement joins TRBV2 to TRBJ2-3; D unresolved. The CDR3 has 15 amino acids. The germline V gene has CDR1 SNHLY and CDR2 FYNNEI. With 3 bases removed from V and 0 bases from J, the gap between germline ends came to 10 bases. The CDR3 here is CASSESRISTDTQYF. CDR3 DNA: TGTGCCAGCAGTGAGTCCCGGATTAGCACAGATACGCAGTATTTT.

The chain combines TRBV7-2 with TRBJ1-2, with D tentatively TRBD1 (6 bases). This CDR3 comprises 15 residues. Germline loops: CDR1 SGHTA, CDR2 FQGNSA. The germline V and J ends were trimmed by 4 bases and 5 bases, with 17 bases remaining between them. CDR3 DNA: TGTGCCAGCAGCTCCAGCCGACAGGAAATTTATGGCTACACCTTC. As protein: CASSSSRQEIYGYTF.

The rearrangement uses TRBV14 and TRBJ1-2; D call uncertain. Germline lookup yields CDR1 SGHDN and CDR2 FVKESK. The V and J ends lost 1 base and 5 bases respectively, with 8 bases between them. The CDR3 runs 13 residues. The CDR3 spells CASSQGSGYGYTF. The CDR3 DNA reads TGTGCCAGCAGCCAAGGGAGCGGGTATGGCTACACCTTC.

The rearrangement joins TRBV28 to TRBJ2-2; 10 bases map to TRBD2. Germline V lookup: CDR1 MDHEN, CDR2 SYDVKM. The CDR3 has 15 residues. Trimming removed 5 bases from V and 5 bases from J; junction bases left unmatched: 5. The CDR3: CASSTLAGITGELFF. CDR3 nucleotide sequence: TGTGCCAGCAGTACACTAGCGGGGATTACCGGGGAGCTGTTTTTT. Full variable domain (missing parts from reference TRBV28 and TRBJ2-2): DVKVTQSSRYLVKRTGEKVFLECVQDMDHENMFWYRQDPGLGLRLIYFSYDVKMKEKGDIPEGYSVSREKKERFSLILESASTNQTSMYLCASSTLAGITGELFFGEGSRLTVL.

This CDR3 is CAWANKGQGEKTQYF. CDR3 sequence (DNA): TGTGCCTGGGCTAACAAGGGACAGGGTGAGAAGACCCAGTACTTC. This chain uses TRBV30 with TRBJ2-5; 9 bases line up with TRBD1. Looked up from germline, CDR1 is GTSNPN and CDR2 is SVGIG (reference sequence). This CDR3 is built from 15 residues. Trimming removed 5 bases from V and 6 bases from J; junction bases left unmatched: 13.

The V and J genes are TRBV5-4 and TRBJ1-2; 12 bases are a match to TRBD1. With 4 bases clipped from V and 4 bases from J, the junction kept 11 bases outside the gene matches. CDR1 is SGHNT, CDR2 YYREEE, per germline (reference sequence). This CDR3 has 17 residues. CDR3 region: CASSPAPGQGASYGYTF. For the CDR3, the DNA is TGTGCCAGCAGCCCTGCCCCGGGACAGGGGGCTTCCTATGGCTACACCTTC.

V and J are TRBV7-2 and TRBJ2-5; D ambiguous. Per germline, CDR1 SGHTA and CDR2 FQGNSA. This CDR3 is 13 amino acids long. V lost 2 bases to trimming and J lost 5 bases, with 9 bases between them. The CDR3 DNA sequence: TGTGCCAGCAGCTTATGGGAATTCGAGACCCAGTACTTC. This encodes CASSLWEFETQYF.

The chain has TRBV7-9 and TRBJ2-2, with D perhaps TRBD1 or TRBD2 (5 bases each). This CDR3 is 16 amino acids long. Trimming cost V 7 bases and J 0 bases, with 15 bases left between them. Looked up from germline, CDR1 is SEHNR and CDR2 is FQNEAQ (reference sequence). Here the CDR3 DNA reads TGTGCCAGCAACCCCGCGGGCAGGGCGAACACCGGGGAGCTGTTTTTT. Translation gives CASNPAGRANTGELFF.

For the CDR3, the DNA is TGTGCCAGCAGCTCATTTAGCGGGATCTACTACAATGAGCAGTTCTTC. Its translation: CASSSFSGIYYNEQFF. The rearrangement uses TRBV7-8 and TRBJ2-1; 8 nucleotides match TRBD2. Germline V lookup: CDR1 SGHVS, CDR2 FQNEAQ. V lost 4 bases to trimming and J lost 3 bases; unmatched junction nucleotides: 8. The CDR3 is made up of 16 amino acids.

This sequence joins TRBV2 and TRBJ1-2; tentative D call: TRBD1 (6 bases). There are 13 residues in the CDR3. CDR1 and CDR2 from the germline V gene are SNHLY and FYNNEI. V lost 8 bases and J 2 bases, leaving 12 bases between the germline ends. CDR3 amino acids: CASRRGQNYGYTF. The CDR3 region has the DNA TGTGCCAGCCGTCGGGGGCAGAACTATGGCTACACCTTC.

This clone has a single count. CDR3 region: CASSLDLAASYNEQFF. For the CDR3, the DNA is TGTGCCAGCAGCTTAGACCTAGCGGCCTCCTACAATGAGCAGTTCTTC. This chain connects TRBV7-2 to TRBJ2-1; 7 nucleotides match TRBD2. The CDR3 is 16 residues long. With V trimmed by 1 base and J by 0 bases, 3 bases remained unmatched. Germline V gives CDR1 SGHTA, CDR2 FQGNSA. The variable domain in full, with the rest retrieved from reference TRBV7-2 and TRBJ2-1, is GAGVSQSPSNKVTEKGKDVELRCDPISGHTALYWYRQSLGQGLEFLIYFQGNSAPDKSGLPSDRFSAERTGGSVSTLTIQRTQQEDSAVYLCASSLDLAASYNEQFFGPGTRLTVL.

This chain connects TRBV11-3 to TRBJ2-7; TRBD1 is a possible D gene (7 bases). Germline CDR1 is SGHNT and CDR2 is YENEEA. The CDR3 has 15 amino acids. V was pared by 5 bases and J by 0 bases, with 14 bases between. The CDR3 region is CASSRGGGNSYEQYV. CDR3 bases: TGTGCCAGCAGCCGAGGGGGCGGGAACTCCTACGAGCAGTACGTC.

The chain combines TRBV11-3 with TRBJ2-5; 7 bases fit TRBD1. Germline CDR1 reads SGHNT; CDR2 reads YENEEA. The length of the CDR3 is 14 residues. V gave up 5 bases and J gave up 5 bases; unmatched junction bases: 8. The CDR3 here is CASSAVQGSETQYF. In DNA form, the CDR3 reads TGTGCCAGCAGCGCGGTACAGGGGAGTGAGACCCAGTACTTC.

The chain couples TRBV6-5 to TRBJ1-1; 7 nucleotides match TRBD1. The CDR3 sequence is 15 residues long. The V segment lost 6 bases and the J segment 1 base; nucleotides outside the gene matches: 8. Per the germline V gene, CDR1 is MNHEY and CDR2 is SVGAGI. CDR3 protein: CASRPDRAGNTEAFF. The DNA of the CDR3 is TGTGCCAGCAGACCCGACAGGGCCGGGAACACTGAAGCTTTCTTT.

The chain combines TRBV18 with TRBJ2-3, with 7 bases fitting TRBD2. Germline values: CDR1 KGHSH, CDR2 LQKENI. The CDR3 is made up of 16 amino acids. Trimming cost V 0 bases and J 4 bases; bases outside gene matches: 7. This CDR3 reads CASSPPAGAAADTQYF. Here the CDR3 DNA reads TGTGCCAGCTCACCACCGGCGGGAGCGGCCGCAGATACGCAGTATTTT.

This chain joins TRBV19 and TRBJ1-2; TRBD1 might be the D (5 bases). Germline CDR1 is LNHDA and CDR2 is SQIVND (reference sequence). The V end was cut by 5 bases, the J end by 1 base, with 17 bases between. The CDR3 extends over 16 amino acids. Here the CDR3 DNA reads TGTGCCAGTAGTCCACGACACAAGACAGTTAACTATGGCTACACCTTC. Its translation: CASSPRHKTVNYGYTF.

The V and J genes are TRBV10-3 and TRBJ2-1, with 13 nucleotides matching TRBD2. V lost 6 bases to trimming and J lost 10 bases; unmatched junction nucleotides: 9. The length of the CDR3 is 15 residues. Germline values: CDR1 ENHRY, CDR2 SYGVKD. The CDR3 protein is CAISQGTSGIGEQFF. The CDR3 DNA follows: TGTGCCATCAGCCAGGGGACTAGCGGGATAGGGGAGCAGTTCTTC.

The chain couples TRBV3-1 (or the pseudogene TRBV3-2) to TRBJ2-3; D uncertain. Trimming removed 2 bases at V and 4 bases at J, with 7 bases between. The germline V gene has CDR1 LGHDT and CDR2 YNNKEL (reference sequence). This CDR3 has 13 amino acids. The CDR3 loop reads CASSQPWPDTQYF. CDR3 DNA sequence: TGTGCCAGCAGCCAACCCTGGCCAGATACGCAGTATTTT.

The J gene is TRBJ2-1, the V gene TRBV14; D possibly corresponds to TRBD2 (6 bases). Germline loops: CDR1 SGHDN, CDR2 FVKESK. This CDR3 contains 13 residues. V was cut by 8 bases and J by 6 bases, with 14 bases left in between. CDR3 region: CASSVLGGNEQFF. The CDR3 DNA follows: TGTGCCAGCTCCGTTTTGGGGGGCAATGAGCAGTTCTTC.

The CDR3 here is CASSAFGLATGELFF. The CDR3 bases are TGTGCCAGCAGCGCCTTCGGACTAGCGACCGGGGAGCTGTTTTTT. This sequence joins TRBV9 and TRBJ2-2, with 9 bases identical to TRBD2. This CDR3 is 15 amino acids long. Germline V gene data show CDR1 as SGDLS and CDR2 as YYNGEE. With 3 bases clipped from V and 5 bases from J, the junction kept 5 bases outside the gene matches.

The chain links TRBV6-5 to TRBJ2-7; 9 nucleotides match TRBD1. The CDR3 has 14 amino acids. V lost 8 bases to trimming and J lost 4 bases; unmatched junction nucleotides: 9. Germline V gives CDR1 MNHEY, CDR2 SVGAGI. The CDR3 nucleotides are TGTGCCAGCTCAATACAGGGGGCATTTTACGAGCAGTACGTC. Amino acid sequence: CASSIQGAFYEQYV.

J is TRBJ1-1 and V is TRBV19; the match to TRBD1 covers 8 bases. The junction had 5 bases not matched to a gene; V was cut back by 7 bases and J by 7 bases. Germline V gives CDR1 LNHDA, CDR2 SQIVND (reference sequence). The length of the CDR3 is 12 residues. CDR3 nucleotide sequence: TGTGCCAGTAAGACAGGGGAGAATGAAGCTTTCTTT. Translating gives CASKTGENEAFF.

The chain carries TRBV5-4 and TRBJ2-7; 7 bases align to TRBD2. CDR3 length equals 16 residues. Germline V gene sequence: CDR1 SGHNT, CDR2 YYREEE (reference sequence). The V gene end was trimmed by 4 bases and the J gene end by 5 bases; junction bases not matched to a gene: 15. The DNA of the CDR3 is TGTGCCAGCAGCATCCAGACGGGGACTATTAGGCACGAGCAGTACTTC. It translates to CASSIQTGTIRHEQYF.

The V call is TRBV7-9, the J call TRBJ2-2; D unresolved. This CDR3 has 15 residues. Germline V gene data show CDR1 as SEHNR and CDR2 as FQNEAQ (reference sequence). V dropped 2 bases and J dropped 1 base, with 8 bases sitting between them. CDR3 sequence (DNA): TGTGCCAGCAGCTTAATACAAATGAACACCGGGGAGCTGTTTTTT. As protein: CASSLIQMNTGELFF.

V usage is TRBV19 and J usage is TRBJ1-2; TRBD1 is a possible D gene (6 bases). Deletions cut 4 bases from V and 1 base from J, with 13 bases between. The CDR3 covers 15 residues. Germline V gives CDR1 LNHDA, CDR2 SQIVND (reference sequence). The CDR3 coding sequence is TGTGCCAGTAGTAAGGGGACATCCCTTAACTATGGCTACACCTTC. Amino acid sequence: CASSKGTSLNYGYTF. Variable domain in full (rest from reference TRBV19 and TRBJ1-2): DGGITQSPKYLFRKEGQNVTLSCEQNLNHDAMYWYRQDPGQGLRLIYYSQIVNDFQKGDIAEGYSVSREKKESFPLTVTSAQKNPTAFYLCASSKGTSLNYGYTFGSGTRLTVV.